These 15 T cell receptor beta chains share one sample of origin, sequenced in a study of blood T cell repertoires in COVID-19. The table came from immunoSEQ multiplex PCR; TCRdb's copy has only in-frame clones and leaves some out. The sample has nearly 250,000 clones, approximately 90% seen once. Sequencing was performed on PBMCs or T cells enriched from blood (not recorded which). Receptors originate from a man in his fifties or sixties who had been exposed to COVID-19.

The chain is built from TRBV12-3 or TRBV12-4 and TRBJ1-2, with D hard to call. V was pared by 0 bases and J by 8 bases, with 7 bases between. The CDR3 consists of 12 residues. The CDR3 DNA sequence: TGTGCCAGCAGTTTAGCCTCAGGAGGCTACACCTTC. Translation: CASSLASGGYTF.

The gene calls are TRBV6-6 and TRBJ2-3; D not certain. V was shortened by 10 bases and J by 8 bases, with 10 bases between the two germline ends. Germline loops: CDR1 MNHNY, CDR2 SVGAGI (reference sequence). This CDR3 is 10 amino acids long. The CDR3: CATLGGTQYF. DNA of the CDR3: TGTGCCACCCTAGGCGGTACGCAGTATTTT.

This chain links TRBV7-9 with TRBJ1-6; tentatively, D is TRBD1 (5 bases). There are 13 residues in the CDR3. Looked up from germline, CDR1 is SEHNR and CDR2 is FQNEAQ (reference sequence). V was cut by 2 bases and J by 8 bases, with 7 bases left in between. CDR3 residues: CASSLQGDSPLHF. The DNA for the CDR3 is TGTGCCAGCAGCTTACAAGGGGATTCACCCCTCCACTTT.

The V and J genes are TRBV7-3 and TRBJ2-2, with no clear D. Germline V lookup: CDR1 SGHTA, CDR2 FQGTGA. The V end lost 2 bases, the J end lost 1 base, and 5 bases lay between the germline ends. The CDR3 is 14 amino acids. The CDR3 DNA sequence: TGTGCCAGCAGCTTACTATTGAACACCGGGGAGCTGTTTTTT. Protein: CASSLLLNTGELFF.

In its sample, this clone was seen once. V is TRBV2 and J is TRBJ2-2, with D perhaps matching TRBD1 (5 bases). This CDR3 has 15 residues. V shed 4 bases and J shed 0 bases, with 9 bases lying between them. From germline, CDR1 is SNHLY and CDR2 FYNNEI. The CDR3 here is CASSGRRANTGELFF. CDR3 bases: TGTGCCAGCAGTGGTCGCAGGGCGAACACCGGGGAGCTGTTTTTT.

The chain uses TRBV11-2 and TRBJ1-6, with D maybe TRBD1 (6 bases). The CDR3 runs to 16 residues. V lost 5 bases and J lost 2, with 13 bases in between. The germline V gene encodes CDR1 SGHAT and CDR2 FQNNGV. In DNA form, the CDR3 reads TGTGCCAGCAGCCCCGGGGGGGCACCCTATAATTCACCCCTCCACTTT. Its translation: CASSPGGAPYNSPLHF.

This chain uses TRBV5-1 with TRBJ1-1, with a possible D match to TRBD1 (5 bases). The germline V gene encodes CDR1 SGHRS and CDR2 YFSETQ. Between the trimmed V and J ends, which lost 1 base and 3 bases, there was a span of 16 bases. CDR3 length equals 16 residues. The CDR3 nucleotides are TGCGCCAGCAGCTTGTCCACCGGGACTTTGTACACTGAAGCTTTCTTT. The encoded protein is CASSLSTGTLYTEAFF.

The rearrangement links TRBV5-1 to TRBJ2-7, with 10 positions matching TRBD1. Germline values: CDR1 SGHRS, CDR2 YFSETQ. The junction had 10 bases not matched to a gene; V was cut back by 4 bases and J by 6 bases. CDR3 length equals 15 residues. CDR3 sequence reads: CASSASGTGVAEQYF. As DNA, the CDR3 is TGCGCCAGCAGCGCCTCCGGGACAGGGGTAGCCGAGCAGTACTTC.

The J gene is TRBJ1-6, the V gene TRBV5-4; the D gene is possibly TRBD1 (5 bases). Between the trimmed V and J ends, which lost 5 bases and 0 bases, there was a span of 18 bases. This CDR3 comprises 18 residues. Germline loops: CDR1 SGHNT, CDR2 YYREEE (reference sequence). As DNA, the CDR3 is TGTGCCAGCAGTTTTCGGTGGGGCGGGAGCTCCTATAATTCACCCCTCCACTTT. Protein sequence: CASSFRWGGSSYNSPLHF.

The chain couples TRBV29-1 to TRBJ2-4, with 9 bases aligning to TRBD1. The CDR3 consists of 15 residues. V lost 7 bases to trimming and J lost 0 bases; unmatched junction nucleotides: 7. Germline CDR1 and CDR2: SQVTM and ANQGSEA. CDR3 bases: TGCAGCGCCTCAAACAGGGGGCTAGCCAAAAACATTCAGTACTTC. Its protein is CSASNRGLAKNIQYF.

The J gene is TRBJ2-3, the V gene TRBV30; D call uncertain. The germline V gene has CDR1 GTSNPN and CDR2 SVGIG (reference sequence). CDR3 size: 13 residues. Trimming pared 2 bases from V and 0 bases from J, leaving 6 bases between. The CDR3 DNA sequence: TGTGCCTGGAGTTGGCAGAGCACAGATACGCAGTATTTT. Translation gives CAWSWQSTDTQYF.

The count of this clone is one. The rearrangement links TRBV29-1 to TRBJ1-4; maybe TRBD1 (6 bases). V was trimmed by 3 bases and J by 7 bases, leaving 12 bases between them. The length of the CDR3 is 13 residues. Germline values: CDR1 SQVTM, CDR2 ANQGSEA. The CDR3 region is CSVDRGAGEKLFF. CDR3 in DNA: TGCAGCGTTGACAGGGGCGCTGGTGAAAAACTGTTTTTT.

V gene TRBV30 combines with J gene TRBJ1-5, with D hard to call. The CDR3 covers 13 residues. Trimming left V 5 bases short and J 1 base short, with 9 bases between. The germline CDR1 and CDR2 sequences are GTSNPN and SVGIG (reference sequence). The CDR3 coding sequence is TGTGCCTGGGGCATGAGGAGCAATCAGCCCCAGCATTTT. Protein sequence: CAWGMRSNQPQHF.

This chain joins TRBV9 and TRBJ2-3; 8 bases are a match to TRBD2. The length of the CDR3 is 16 residues. Germline V CDR1 and CDR2: SGDLS, YYNGEE. J gave up 3 bases and V 3 bases, and 9 bases lay outside the gene matches. The CDR3 spells CASSARAGAGTDTQYF. The DNA of the CDR3 is TGTGCCAGCAGCGCTCGAGCGGGGGCGGGGACAGATACGCAGTATTTT.

The V and J genes are TRBV14 and TRBJ2-1; the D gene is possibly TRBD2 (7 bases). Germline V gene data show CDR1 as SGHDN and CDR2 as FVKESK. The germline V and J ends were trimmed by 5 bases and 1 base, with 18 bases remaining between them. This CDR3 has 17 residues. CDR3 coding DNA: TGTGCCAGCAGCGCCTCGAAGGGGGGGCATTCCTACAATGAGCAGTTCTTC. Amino acids: CASSASKGGHSYNEQFF.